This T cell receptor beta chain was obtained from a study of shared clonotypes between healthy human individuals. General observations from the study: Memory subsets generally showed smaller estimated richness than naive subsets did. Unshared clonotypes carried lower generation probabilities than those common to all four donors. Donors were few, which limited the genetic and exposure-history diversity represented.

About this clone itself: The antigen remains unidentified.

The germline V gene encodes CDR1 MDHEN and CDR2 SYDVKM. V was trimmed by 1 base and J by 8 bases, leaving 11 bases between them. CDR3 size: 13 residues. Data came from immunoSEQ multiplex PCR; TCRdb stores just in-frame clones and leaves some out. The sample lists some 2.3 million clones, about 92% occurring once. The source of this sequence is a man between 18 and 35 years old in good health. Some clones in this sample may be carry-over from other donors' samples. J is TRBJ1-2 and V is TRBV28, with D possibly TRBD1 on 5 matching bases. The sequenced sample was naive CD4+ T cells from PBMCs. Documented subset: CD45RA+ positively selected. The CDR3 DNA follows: TGTGCCAGCAGTTTATCAGGGTATGAGGGCTACACCTTC. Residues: CASSLSGYEGYTF.